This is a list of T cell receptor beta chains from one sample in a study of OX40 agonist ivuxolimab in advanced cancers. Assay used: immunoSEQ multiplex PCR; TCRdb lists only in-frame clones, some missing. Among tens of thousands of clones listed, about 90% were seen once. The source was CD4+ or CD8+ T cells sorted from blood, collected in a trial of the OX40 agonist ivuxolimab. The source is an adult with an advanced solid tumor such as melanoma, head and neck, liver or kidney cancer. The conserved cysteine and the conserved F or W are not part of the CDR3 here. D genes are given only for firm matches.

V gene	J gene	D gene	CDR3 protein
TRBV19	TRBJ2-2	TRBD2	ASSTRTSGMYTGELF
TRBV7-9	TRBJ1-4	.	ASSKGGQPNEKLF
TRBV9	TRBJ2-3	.	ASSLGIDTQY
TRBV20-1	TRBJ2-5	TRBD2	SARAGGLY
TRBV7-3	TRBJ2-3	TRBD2	ASSLGLAGTADTQY
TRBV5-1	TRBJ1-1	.	ASSGDGEAF
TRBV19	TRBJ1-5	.	ASSNRGRTGQPQH
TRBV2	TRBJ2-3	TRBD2	ASSLAGTDTQY
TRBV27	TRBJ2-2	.	ASSLGVFGELF
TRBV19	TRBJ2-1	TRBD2	ASSIRGLAGGMGDNEQF
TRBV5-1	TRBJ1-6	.	ASIFGQKRSPLH
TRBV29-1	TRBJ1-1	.	SVDQGAVAF
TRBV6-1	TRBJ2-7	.	ASSEPRTYEQY
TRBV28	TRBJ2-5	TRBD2	ASKGARLANQETQY
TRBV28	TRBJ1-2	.	ASSPERGSGYT
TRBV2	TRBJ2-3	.	ASVQLEITDTQY
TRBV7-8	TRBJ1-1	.	ASSLGMGNTEAF
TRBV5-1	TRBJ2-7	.	ASSLEVPYEQY
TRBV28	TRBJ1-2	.	ASNLGDGYT
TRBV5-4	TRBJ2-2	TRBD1	ASKGDRGITGELF
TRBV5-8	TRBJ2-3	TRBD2	ASSFRLAEADTQY
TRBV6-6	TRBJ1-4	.	ASSPSAFTNEKLF
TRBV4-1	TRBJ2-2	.	ASSQDRAGFTGELF
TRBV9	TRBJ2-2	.	ASSVARAGELF
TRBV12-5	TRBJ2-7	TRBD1	ASGGLGQGITEQY
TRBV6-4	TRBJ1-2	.	AIIEGRARNGYT
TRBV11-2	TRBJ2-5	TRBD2	ASSWGLAGVQETQY
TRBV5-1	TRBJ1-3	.	ASSLEQGLSGNTIY